This T cell receptor beta chain was identified during a study of blood T cell repertoires in COVID-19. Assay used: immunoSEQ multiplex PCR; TCRdb lists only in-frame clones, some missing. Of about 130,000 clones listed, just under 85% are singletons. Germline V gene data show CDR1 as LGHDT and CDR2 as YNNKEL (reference sequence). Trimming left V 1 base short and J 7 bases short, with 5 bases between. The CDR3 length is 12 residues. This chain joins TRBV3-1 (or the pseudogene TRBV3-2) and TRBJ1-5; D is undetermined. The sequence was obtained from a human donor in a cohort sampled during active COVID-19. Sequencing was done on a sample of peripheral blood. The CDR3 here is CASSQVGQPQHF. The CDR3 DNA sequence: TGTGCCAGCAGCCAAGTGGGCCAGCCCCAGCATTTT.